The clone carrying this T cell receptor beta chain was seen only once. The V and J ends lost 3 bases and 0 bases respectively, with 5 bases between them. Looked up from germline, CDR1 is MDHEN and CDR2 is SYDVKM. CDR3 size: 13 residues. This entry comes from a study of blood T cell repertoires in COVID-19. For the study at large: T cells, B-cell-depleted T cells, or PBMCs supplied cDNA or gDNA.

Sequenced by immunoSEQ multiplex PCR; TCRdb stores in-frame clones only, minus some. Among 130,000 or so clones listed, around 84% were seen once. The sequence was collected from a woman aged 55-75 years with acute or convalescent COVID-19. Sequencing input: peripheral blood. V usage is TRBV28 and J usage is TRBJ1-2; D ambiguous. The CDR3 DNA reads TGTGCCAGCAGTTTGTTAGCTAACTATGGCTACACCTTC. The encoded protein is CASSLLANYGYTF.